This T cell receptor (beta chain) was recovered during a study of beta chain features in type 1 diabetes. The J segment lost 1 base and the V segment lost 5 bases, leaving 7 bases of the junction unmatched. Germline V gene sequence: CDR1 LNHNV, CDR2 YYDKDF (reference sequence). There are 16 residues in the CDR3. TCRB transcripts that were expressed got sequenced, as all of the isolated RNA had been reverse transcribed. Sequencing was performed with immunoSEQ multiplex PCR; in TCRdb, only in-frame clones are kept and a portion is missing. The sample holds fewer than 200,000 clones, approximately 8.1% seen once. This clone appeared many times. Its antigen is not known. The same CDR3 also results from other DNA sequences found in this sample. Study-level points and caveats: For patients, the naive, central memory and Treg TCRB repertoires appeared more alike than for healthy donors. Shorter templates may be favored by PCR, equally so in patients and controls.

Sequencing was carried out using central memory CD4+ T cells from blood. This sequence originates from a man younger than 35 in good health. The chain combines TRBV15 with TRBJ2-3; TRBD2 matches 9 bases. CDR3 residues: CATSRRGGRGTDTQYF. CDR3 DNA: TGTGCCACCAGCCGGCGGGGGGGCCGGGGCACAGATACGCAGTATTTT.